This T cell receptor beta chain was obtained from a study of technical replicates of blood from a handful of donors. Assay: immunoSEQ multiplex PCR; the TCRdb copy retains only in-frame clones and omits some. The sample includes about 76,000 clones, around 90% of them seen just once. This clone was found a few times. Trimming removed 4 bases from V and 4 bases from J, with 16 bases in between. Germline V gene data show CDR1 as SGHVS and CDR2 as FNYEAQ. The CDR3 length is 16 residues. This receptor was taken from a human donor in good health. The chain joins TRBV7-6 to TRBJ1-4; D gene unclear. Material: T cells isolated from PBMCs. As DNA, the CDR3 is TGTGCCAGCAGCTCTTACCGCGAGAACGTTAATGAAAAACTGTTTTTT. Protein sequence: CASSSYRENVNEKLFF.